This TCR beta chain appears in the sequencing data of a study of CD8 T cells in Susac syndrome. As for this clonotype: Its matching antigen is unknown.

TCR beta sequencing covered blood CD8+ and CD4+ T cells. CD8+ and CD4+ T cells were negatively isolated; TEMRA cells were FACS-enriched. CDR1 LNHNV and CDR2 YYDKDF come from the germline V gene (reference sequence). CDR3 length: 15 residues. Trimming at V came to 4 bases and at J to 5 bases, leaving 6 bases not matched to a gene. cDNA came from roughly 0.5 to 1 ug RNA primed by random hexamers. The amplification used immunoSEQ multiplex PCR on TCR beta CDR3; it spanned 54 Vbeta and 13 Jbeta. TCRdb reprocessed the immunoSEQ multiplex PCR reads via MiXCR and lists one record per CDR3 protein. This sample carries approximately 180,000 distinct CDR3 sequences, around nine tenths of them seen once, and the ten largest clones take around 0.079%. Findings and limits, study-wide: The CD4+ T cell repertoires in Susac syndrome did not show any clonal expansion.

The sequence derives from a human donor with Susac syndrome. The J gene is TRBJ1-5, the V gene TRBV15, with 9 bases identical to TRBD1. Material: CD4+ T cells from PBMCs. The DNA for the CDR3 is TGTGCCACCAGCATGGACAGGGGATCATATCAGCCCCAGCATTTT. Amino acids: CATSMDRGSYQPQHF.